The 9 T cell receptor beta chains reported below all come from one sample, sequenced in a study of CD8 T cells in Susac syndrome. Random hexamers were used to reverse transcribe an amount of about 0.45 to 1 ug RNA. In TCRdb, the immunoSEQ multiplex PCR reads were re-called with MiXCR into one record per CDR3 protein. The sample lists under 200,000 distinct CDR3 sequences; approximately 94% were seen once. Sequenced material: CD4+ T cells from PBMCs. Receptor source: a human donor with Susac syndrome.

The chain links TRBV25-1 to TRBJ2-5; TRBD2 matches at 7 bases. The J segment lost 2 bases and the V segment lost 2 bases, leaving 5 bases of the junction unmatched. CDR1 and CDR2 from the germline V gene are MGHDK and SYGVNS. The length of the CDR3 is 15 residues. Here the CDR3 reads CASSEEGGMQETQYF. CDR3 in DNA: TGTGCCAGCAGTGAAGAGGGAGGGATGCAAGAGACCCAGTACTTC.

The chain uses TRBV27 and TRBJ1-1, with D unclear. CDR1 is MNHEY, CDR2 SMNVEV, per germline (reference sequence). V lost 5 bases and J lost 5, with 12 bases in between. The CDR3 runs 13 residues. The CDR3 nucleotides are TGTGCCAGCAGTAGTGCTAGTGGGACTGAAGCTTTCTTT. Its translation: CASSSASGTEAFF.

J is TRBJ2-5 and V is TRBV5-4; 9 bases agree with TRBD1. The CDR3 sequence is 15 residues long. Germline CDR1 reads SGHNT; CDR2 reads YYREEE (reference sequence). V lost 0 bases and J lost 6; bases outside the gene matches: 6. CDR3 loop: CASSLAGQGPKTQYF. CDR3 DNA: TGTGCCAGCAGCTTGGCGGGACAGGGTCCGAAGACCCAGTACTTC. Supplemented by reference TRBV5-4 and TRBJ2-5, the full variable domain reads ETGVTQSPTHLIKTRGQQVTLRCSSQSGHNTVSWYQQALGQGPQFIFQYYREEENGRGNFPPRFSGLQFPNYSSELNVNALELDDSALYLCASSLAGQGPKTQYFGPGTRLLVL.

The rearrangement joins TRBV29-1 to TRBJ2-3; tentative D call: TRBD1 (5 bases). The CDR3 length is 12 residues. The germline gives CDR1 SQVTM, CDR2 ANQGSEA. Deletions cut 4 bases from V and 3 bases from J, with 8 bases between. DNA for the CDR3: TGCAGCGTTGTCGGACAAACAGATACGCAGTATTTT. Translating gives CSVVGQTDTQYF.

This chain connects TRBV5-1 to TRBJ2-6, with D maybe TRBD1 (6 bases). V gave up 4 bases and J gave up 0 bases, with 14 bases separating them. The length of the CDR3 is 17 residues. The germline V gene has CDR1 SGHRS and CDR2 YFSETQ. For the CDR3, the DNA is TGCGCCAGCAGCAACAGGGAGCTTCACTCTGGGGCCAACGTCCTGACTTTC. The encoded protein is CASSNRELHSGANVLTF.

The chain recombines TRBV18 with TRBJ1-2; unclear D gene. Germline CDR1 KGHSH, CDR2 LQKENI. Trimming shortened V by 1 base and J by 3 bases, and 9 bases separated the two germline ends. This CDR3 is built from 14 residues. CDR3 residues: CASSPQGLDYGYTF. The CDR3 nucleotides read TGTGCCAGCTCACCACAGGGTTTGGACTATGGCTACACCTTC. The complete variable domain, with remaining parts taken from reference TRBV18 and TRBJ1-2, reads NAGVMQNPRHLVRRRGQEARLRCSPMKGHSHVYWYRQLPEEGLKFMVYLQKENIIDESGMPKERFSAEFPKEGPSILRIQQVVRGDSAAYFCASSPQGLDYGYTFGSGTRLTVV.

The V and J genes are TRBV5-6 and TRBJ1-5, with unresolved D. V gave up 0 bases and J gave up 0 bases, with 7 bases separating them. This CDR3 has 15 residues. Per the germline V gene, CDR1 is SGHDT and CDR2 is YYEEEE. The CDR3 bases are TGTGCCAGCAGCTTGGGGTTCTATAGCAATCAGCCCCAGCATTTT. It codes for CASSLGFYSNQPQHF.

The chain employs TRBV30 and TRBJ1-5, with D tentatively TRBD1 (6 bases). This CDR3 is built from 14 residues. V was cut by 2 bases and J by 6 bases, with 14 bases left in between. The germline gives CDR1 GTSNPN, CDR2 SVGIG (reference sequence). The CDR3 nucleotides are TGTGCCTGGAGTTATACAGGGTCTGCTCAGCCCCAGCATTTT. It yields the protein CAWSYTGSAQPQHF. Supplemented by reference TRBV30 and TRBJ1-5, the full variable domain reads SQTIHQWPATLVQPVGSPLSLECTVEGTSNPNLYWYRQAAGRGLQLLFYSVGIGQISSEVPQNLSASRPQDRQFILSSKKLLLSDSGFYLCAWSYTGSAQPQHFGDGTRLSIL.

V usage is TRBV4-1 and J usage is TRBJ1-2; D not certain. The CDR3 has 15 amino acids. Trimming stripped 0 bases from V and 7 bases from J, with 15 bases between. CDR1 MGHRA and CDR2 YSYEKL come from the germline V gene. CDR3 DNA sequence: TGCGCCAGCAGCCAAGACCCCCAACCGGATTTTGGCTACACCTTC. It specifies CASSQDPQPDFGYTF.